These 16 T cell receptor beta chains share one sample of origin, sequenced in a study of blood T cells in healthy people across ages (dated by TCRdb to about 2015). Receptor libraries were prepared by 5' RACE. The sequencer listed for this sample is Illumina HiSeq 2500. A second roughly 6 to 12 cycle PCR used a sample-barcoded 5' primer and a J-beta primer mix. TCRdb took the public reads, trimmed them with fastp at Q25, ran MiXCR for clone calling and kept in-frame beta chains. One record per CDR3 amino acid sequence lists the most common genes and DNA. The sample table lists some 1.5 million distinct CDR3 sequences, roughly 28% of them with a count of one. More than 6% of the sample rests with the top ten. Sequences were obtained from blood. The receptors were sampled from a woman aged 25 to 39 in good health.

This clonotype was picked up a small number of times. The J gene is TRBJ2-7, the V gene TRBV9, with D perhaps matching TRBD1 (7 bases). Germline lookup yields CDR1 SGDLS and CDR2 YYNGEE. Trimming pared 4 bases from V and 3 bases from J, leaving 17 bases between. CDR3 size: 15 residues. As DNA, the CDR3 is TGTGCCAGCAGCCCGAGACAGGGAGGCGGCTACGAGCAGTACTTC. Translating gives CASSPRQGGGYEQYF.

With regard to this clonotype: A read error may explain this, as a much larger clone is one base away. CDR3 in amino acids: CASSPYSGTGFGEQFF. The CDR3 DNA is TGCGCCAGCAGCCCCTACTCCGGGACAGGGTTTGGCGAGCAGTTCTTC. The gene calls are TRBV5-1 and TRBJ2-1; the match to TRBD1 covers 9 bases. Germline V CDR1 and CDR2: SGHRS, YFSETQ. The CDR3 runs 16 residues. Trimming at V came to 4 bases and at J to 10 bases, leaving 15 bases not matched to a gene.

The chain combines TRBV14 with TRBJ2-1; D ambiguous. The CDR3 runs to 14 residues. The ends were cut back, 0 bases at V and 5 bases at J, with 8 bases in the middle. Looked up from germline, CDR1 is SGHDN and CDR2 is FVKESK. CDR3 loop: CASSQDFADNEQFF. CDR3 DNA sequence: TGTGCCAGCAGCCAAGATTTTGCAGACAATGAGCAGTTCTTC.

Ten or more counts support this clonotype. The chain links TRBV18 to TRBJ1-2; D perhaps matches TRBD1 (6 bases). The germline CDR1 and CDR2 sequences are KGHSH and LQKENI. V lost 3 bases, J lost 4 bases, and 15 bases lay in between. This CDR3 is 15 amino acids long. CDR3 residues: CASSPGDTPAYGYTF. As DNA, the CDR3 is TGTGCCAGCTCACCTGGGGACACTCCGGCCTATGGCTACACCTTC.

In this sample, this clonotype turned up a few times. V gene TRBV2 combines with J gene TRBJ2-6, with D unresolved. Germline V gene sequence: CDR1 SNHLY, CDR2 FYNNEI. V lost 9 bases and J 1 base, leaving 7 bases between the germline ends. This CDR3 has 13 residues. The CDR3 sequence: CARKGSGANVLTF. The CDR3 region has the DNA TGTGCCAGGAAGGGTTCTGGGGCCAACGTCCTGACTTTC. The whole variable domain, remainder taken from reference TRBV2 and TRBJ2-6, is EPEVTQTPSHQVTQMGQEVILRCVPISNHLYFYWYRQILGQKVEFLVSFYNNEISEKSEIFDDQFSVERPDGSNFTLKIRSTKLEDSAMYFCARKGSGANVLTFGAGSRLTVL.

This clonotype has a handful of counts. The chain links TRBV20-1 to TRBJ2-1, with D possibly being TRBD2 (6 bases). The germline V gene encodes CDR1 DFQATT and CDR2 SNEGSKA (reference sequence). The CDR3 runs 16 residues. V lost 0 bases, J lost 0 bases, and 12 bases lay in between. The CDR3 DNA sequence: TGCAGTGCTAGAGACCCGACCGGGGGCTCCTACAATGAGCAGTTCTTC. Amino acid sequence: CSARDPTGGSYNEQFF.

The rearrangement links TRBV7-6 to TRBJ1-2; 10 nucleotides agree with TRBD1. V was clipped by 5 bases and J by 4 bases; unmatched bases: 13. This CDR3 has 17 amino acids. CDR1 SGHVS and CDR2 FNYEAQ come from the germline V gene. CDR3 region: CASSIRDRGIKGYGYTF. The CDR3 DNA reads TGTGCCAGCAGCATCCGGGACAGGGGCATAAAGGGCTATGGCTACACCTTC.

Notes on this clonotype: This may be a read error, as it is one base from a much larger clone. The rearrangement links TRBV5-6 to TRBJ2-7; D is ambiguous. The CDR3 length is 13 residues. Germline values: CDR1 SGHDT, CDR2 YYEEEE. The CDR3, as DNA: TGTGCCAGCAGCTTCGACGGACCCTACAAGCAGTACTTC. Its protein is CASSFDGPYKQYF.

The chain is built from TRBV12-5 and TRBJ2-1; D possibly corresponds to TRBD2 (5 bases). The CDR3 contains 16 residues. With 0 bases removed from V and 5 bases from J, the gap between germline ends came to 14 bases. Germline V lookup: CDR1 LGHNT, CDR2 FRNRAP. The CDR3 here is CASGLVLGGPNNEQFF. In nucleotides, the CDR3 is TGTGCTAGTGGTTTGGTACTAGGCGGGCCAAACAATGAGCAGTTCTTC.

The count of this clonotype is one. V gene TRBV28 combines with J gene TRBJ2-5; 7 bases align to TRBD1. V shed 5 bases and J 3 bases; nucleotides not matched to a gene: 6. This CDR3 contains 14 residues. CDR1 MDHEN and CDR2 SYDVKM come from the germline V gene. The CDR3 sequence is CASSNTGTEETQYF. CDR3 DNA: TGTGCCAGCAGTAACACCGGGACAGAAGAGACCCAGTACTTC. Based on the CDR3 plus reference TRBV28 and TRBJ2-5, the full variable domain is DVKVTQSSRYLVKRTGEKVFLECVQDMDHENMFWYRQDPGLGLRLIYFSYDVKMKEKGDIPEGYSVSREKKERFSLILESASTNQTSMYLCASSNTGTEETQYFGPGTRLLVL.

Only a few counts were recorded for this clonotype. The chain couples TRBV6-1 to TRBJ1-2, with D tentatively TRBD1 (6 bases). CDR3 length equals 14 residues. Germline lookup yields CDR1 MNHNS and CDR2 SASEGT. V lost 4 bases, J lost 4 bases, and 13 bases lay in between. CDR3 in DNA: TGTGCCAGCAGTGCTTTAATACAGGGCTATGGCTACACCTTC. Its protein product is CASSALIQGYGYTF.

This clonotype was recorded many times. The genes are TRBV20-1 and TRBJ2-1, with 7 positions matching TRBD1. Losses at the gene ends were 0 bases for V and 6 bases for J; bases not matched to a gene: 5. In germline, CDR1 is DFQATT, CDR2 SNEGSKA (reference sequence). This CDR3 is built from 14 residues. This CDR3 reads CSARDLTGSNEQFF. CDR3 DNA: TGCAGTGCTAGAGACCTGACAGGGTCCAATGAGCAGTTCTTC.

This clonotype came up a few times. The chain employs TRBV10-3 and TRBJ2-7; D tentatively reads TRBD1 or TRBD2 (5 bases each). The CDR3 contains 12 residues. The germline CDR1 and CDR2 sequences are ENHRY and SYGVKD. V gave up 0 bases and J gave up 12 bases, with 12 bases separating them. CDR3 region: CAISESGDDAYF. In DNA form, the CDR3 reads TGTGCCATCAGTGAGTCTGGGGACGACGCGTACTTC.

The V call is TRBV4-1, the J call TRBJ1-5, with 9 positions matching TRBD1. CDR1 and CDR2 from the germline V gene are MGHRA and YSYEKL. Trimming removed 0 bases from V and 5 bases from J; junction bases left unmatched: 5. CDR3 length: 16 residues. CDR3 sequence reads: CASSQEGTGSYQPQHF. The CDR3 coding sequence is TGCGCCAGCAGCCAAGAGGGGACAGGGAGTTATCAGCCCCAGCATTTT.

The CDR3 DNA follows: TGTGCCACCAGCTTTAGCTCTGGTAGGGGCACAGATACGCAGTATTTT. Protein: CATSFSSGRGTDTQYF. The chain recombines TRBV15 with TRBJ2-3; no reliable D call. V was clipped by 5 bases and J by 1 base, with 16 bases between them. The germline CDR1 and CDR2 sequences are LNHNV and YYDKDF (reference sequence). The CDR3 totals 16 residues.

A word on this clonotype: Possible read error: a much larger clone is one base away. CDR3 region: CSARDPRDCTSGANVLTF. The CDR3 DNA follows: TGCAGTGCTAGAGATCCCCGGGACTGTACTTCTGGGGCCAACGTCCTGACTTTC. The rearrangement links TRBV20-1 to TRBJ2-6, with D perhaps matching TRBD2 (6 bases). The CDR3 consists of 18 residues. Germline V gene lookup returns CDR1 DFQATT and CDR2 SNEGSKA (reference sequence). The V end was cut by 0 bases, the J end by 1 base, with 16 bases between.